This TCR beta chain was found in a study of T-cell memory formation after mild COVID-19. As for the study in general: TCR clusters largely stayed donor specific. The study's findings and limits: CD4+ bias marked clones expanding day 15 to 37, unlike balanced contracting clones.

This clonotype was recorded a few times. Its target is not known. 5'RACE with constant-segment primers yielded barcoded, UMI-tagged TCR alpha and TCR beta cDNA libraries. TCRdb reanalysed the 5' RACE reads using MiXCR and keeps one entry per CDR3 protein. The sample includes roughly 300,000 distinct CDR3 sequences, 8% to 9% of them seen just once. Trimming removed 0 bases at V and 6 bases at J, with 18 bases between. The germline CDR1 and CDR2 sequences are LGHNA and YNFKEQ. The CDR3 covers 17 residues. J is TRBJ2-1 and V is TRBV4-2; no reliable D call. The sample taken for sequencing was PBMCs or a T cell subset sorted from them (not recorded which). The sequence derives from a man aged 18 to 29 who had mild COVID-19 (a few samples of this study predate the infection). Cell type and time point are not known. The CDR3 is CASSQDPLLIPANEQFF. In nucleotides, the CDR3 is TGTGCCAGCAGCCAAGATCCGCTACTAATCCCCGCCAATGAGCAGTTCTTC.